These 32 T cell receptor beta chains originate from one sample sequenced in a study of shared clonotypes between healthy human individuals. The repertoire was sequenced with immunoSEQ multiplex PCR; TCRdb's copy has only in-frame clones and lacks some. This table has some 660,000 clones, 73% appearing once. Sequences were obtained from memory CD4+ T cells sorted from blood. Sample subset: CD45RA-negative fraction. Receptors were obtained from a woman in her twenties or thirties in good health.

The table lists this clone with a few counts. The rearrangement uses TRBV2 and TRBJ2-3, with D perhaps matching TRBD2 (6 bases). V was clipped by 3 bases and J by 7 bases, with 14 bases between them. Germline assignment: CDR1 SNHLY and CDR2 FYNNEI. CDR3 length: 14 amino acids. CDR3 in DNA: TGTGCCAGCAGTGACTATCGGGAGTTAAATACGCAGTATTTT. Translation: CASSDYRELNTQYF.

The gene calls are TRBV18 and TRBJ1-1, with D perhaps TRBD1 (5 bases). The CDR3 has 15 residues. Germline CDR1 is KGHSH and CDR2 is LQKENI. V dropped 1 base and J dropped 4 bases, with 13 bases sitting between them. The CDR3 bases are TGTGCCAGCTCACCACTAGACGGGGGTCCCACTGAAGCTTTCTTT. It codes for CASSPLDGGPTEAFF.

This clone has more than one count but fewer than ten. This chain uses TRBV7-3 with TRBJ2-5; 8 bases are a match to TRBD1. Trimming removed 4 bases from V and 4 bases from J; junction bases left unmatched: 8. CDR1 is SGHTA and CDR2 is FQGTGA in the germline V gene. The CDR3 is 15 residues long. The CDR3 coding sequence is TGTGCCAGCAGCTCGACAGGGGCCCCAGGAGAGACCCAGTACTTC. Encoded protein: CASSSTGAPGETQYF.

This chain links TRBV29-1 with TRBJ1-2; a possible D gene is TRBD1 (5 bases). Trimming removed 4 bases from V and 3 bases from J, with 12 bases in between. This CDR3 has 13 amino acids. In germline, CDR1 is SQVTM, CDR2 ANQGSEA. The CDR3 DNA reads as TGCAGCGTTGGAGGCGGGGGAGACTATGGCTACACCTTC. This codes for CSVGGGGDYGYTF.

This clone was seen only a few times. V is TRBV7-8 and J is TRBJ1-3; weak D call: TRBD1 (6 bases). The CDR3 loop spans 17 amino acids. Per germline, CDR1 SGHVS and CDR2 FQNEAQ. V lost 4 bases and J 0 bases, leaving 16 bases between the germline ends. This CDR3 is CASSSPATGISGNTIYF. The DNA for the CDR3 is TGTGCCAGCAGCTCTCCCGCCACAGGGATCTCTGGAAACACCATATATTTT.

This clone showed up just once. The V and J genes are TRBV2 and TRBJ1-2, with 7 bases matching TRBD1. The J segment lost 4 bases and the V segment lost 6 bases, leaving 8 bases of the junction unmatched. Germline lookup yields CDR1 SNHLY and CDR2 FYNNEI. This CDR3 has 14 amino acids. The CDR3 reads CASSEIRDSYGYTF. DNA for the CDR3: TGTGCCAGCAGCGAAATTCGGGACAGCTATGGCTACACCTTC.

The chain recombines TRBV7-6 with TRBJ1-2; 7 nucleotides agree with TRBD1. The germline gives CDR1 SGHVS, CDR2 FNYEAQ. Unmatched junction bases numbered 8, after V lost 5 bases and J lost 8 bases. This CDR3 comprises 13 residues. CDR3 sequence reads: CASSPQRTGGYTF. The CDR3 bases are TGTGCCAGCAGCCCACAGAGGACAGGAGGCTACACCTTC.

V is TRBV19 and J is TRBJ2-7, with 7 bases identical to TRBD2. The V segment lost 3 bases and the J segment 4 bases; nucleotides outside the gene matches: 12. Germline CDR1 and CDR2: LNHDA and SQIVND (reference sequence). This CDR3 has 16 amino acids. CDR3 region: CASSIDTSGGLYEQYF. The CDR3 DNA reads as TGTGCCAGTAGTATTGATACCTCGGGAGGCTTATACGAGCAGTACTTC.

The rearrangement uses TRBV6-1 and TRBJ1-1, with D unresolved. Germline V gives CDR1 MNHNS, CDR2 SASEGT. The CDR3 is made up of 15 amino acids. V dropped 3 bases and J dropped 1 base, with 12 bases sitting between them. The CDR3 DNA follows: TGTGCCAGCAGTGACCAGAACCTGGGGAACACTGAAGCTTTCTTT. It translates to CASSDQNLGNTEAFF.

Regarding this clone: Relative to the germline gene, one junction end is altered; a read error may explain this. The rearrangement joins TRBV10-3 to TRBJ2-7; perhaps TRBD2 as D (5 bases). This CDR3 comprises 16 residues. Germline V gene lookup returns CDR1 ENHRY and CDR2 SYGVKD. This CDR3 is CASSYSMPGLQYEQYF. Here the CDR3 DNA reads TGTGCCAGCAGTTACTCGATGCCTGGACTTCAATACGAGCAGTACTTC.

This clone was counted once. This chain connects TRBV5-4 to TRBJ1-5; D gene ambiguous. Germline V lookup: CDR1 SGHNT, CDR2 YYREEE (reference sequence). Trimming cost V 0 bases and J 6 bases, with 7 bases left between them. This CDR3 is built from 13 residues. The CDR3 protein is CASSLGGGQPQHF. CDR3 DNA sequence: TGTGCCAGCAGCTTGGGTGGAGGTCAGCCCCAGCATTTT.

The chain couples TRBV28 to TRBJ1-5; 9 bases agree with TRBD1. Germline lookup yields CDR1 MDHEN and CDR2 SYDVKM. The length of the CDR3 is 23 residues. V dropped 1 base and J dropped 2; count of bases not matched to a gene: 24. Written as DNA, the CDR3 is TGTGCCAGCAGTTTATTCTTCCTGAGCGAAGACCACAGGGGGCGATTCGGCAATCAGCCCCAGCATTTT. It codes for CASSLFFLSEDHRGRFGNQPQHF.

This clone has just one count. The chain carries TRBV28 and TRBJ2-7; possible D gene TRBD2, 5 bases. The CDR3 contains 14 residues. Germline V lookup: CDR1 MDHEN, CDR2 SYDVKM. The V end lost 2 bases, the J end lost 5 bases, and 13 bases lay between the germline ends. CDR3 sequence: CASSLGGFRDEQYF. The CDR3 DNA reads as TGTGCCAGCAGTTTAGGCGGGTTCCGGGACGAGCAGTACTTC.

The chain carries TRBV19 and TRBJ2-5; TRBD2 aligns across 9 bases. The CDR3 extends over 17 amino acids. J gave up 5 bases and V 2 bases, and 12 bases lay outside the gene matches. CDR1 and CDR2 (germline): LNHDA, SQIVND (reference sequence). CDR3 nucleotide sequence: TGTGCCAGTAGTATACTTCCGGCGGGGGGGCTTACGGAGACCCAGTACTTC. This gives the protein CASSILPAGGLTETQYF.

The chain joins TRBV30 to TRBJ2-7; 9 nucleotides line up with TRBD1. In germline, CDR1 is GTSNPN, CDR2 SVGIG (reference sequence). This CDR3 has 14 amino acids. V lost 2 bases and J lost 6; bases outside the gene matches: 8. The DNA for the CDR3 is TGTGCCTGGAGTTCCGGGACAGGGCTTTTCGAGCAGTACTTC. It codes for CAWSSGTGLFEQYF.

Concerning this clone: This sample includes further DNA sequences coding for the same CDR3. The chain's CDR3 is CASSLRLVSYNEQFF. For the CDR3, the DNA is TGCGCCAGCAGCTTACGTCTAGTCTCCTACAATGAGCAGTTCTTC. This chain joins TRBV5-1 and TRBJ2-1; no reliable D call. The CDR3 consists of 15 residues. Germline CDR1 SGHRS, CDR2 YFSETQ. Trimming cost V 2 bases and J 0 bases, with 9 bases left between them.

The chain employs TRBV5-1 and TRBJ2-7; 7 bases line up with TRBD2. The CDR3 loop spans 15 amino acids. Germline values: CDR1 SGHRS, CDR2 YFSETQ. J gave up 3 bases and V 0 bases, and 6 bases lay outside the gene matches. CDR3 sequence (DNA): TGCGCCAGCAGCTTGGCCCTGGCTAGCGGCTACGAGCAGTACTTC. It yields the protein CASSLALASGYEQYF.

The CDR3 spells CASSSPGLAGRGSYNEQFF. For the CDR3, the DNA is TGTGCCAGCAGCTCACCGGGACTAGCGGGAAGGGGCTCCTACAATGAGCAGTTCTTC. This chain joins TRBV7-3 and TRBJ2-1, with 13 positions matching TRBD2. The CDR3 is 19 amino acids. V shed 4 bases, J shed 0 bases, and the junction held 9 bases outside the gene matches. Germline V lookup: CDR1 SGHTA, CDR2 FQGTGA.

This clone was observed at least ten times. The DNA for the CDR3 is TGTGCCAGCAGGACGGGAGTTGGGGAGACCCAGTACTTC. Translation gives CASRTGVGETQYF. The rearrangement uses TRBV27 and TRBJ2-5; D perhaps matches TRBD2 (6 bases). The germline CDR1 and CDR2 sequences are MNHEY and SMNVEV (reference sequence). V was clipped by 6 bases and J by 5 bases, with 13 bases between them. The CDR3 consists of 13 residues.

This clone was observed once. The chain uses TRBV7-8 and TRBJ1-5, with 9 bases lining up with TRBD1. The CDR3 spans 19 residues. Trimming took 5 bases from V and 2 from J; bases not matched to a gene: 16. Germline V lookup: CDR1 SGHVS, CDR2 FQNEAQ. The CDR3 protein is CASSRRLGQGLSRNQPQHF. For the CDR3, the DNA is TGTGCCAGCAGCCGTCGATTGGGACAGGGACTCTCGCGCAATCAGCCCCAGCATTTT.

The rearrangement joins TRBV7-9 to TRBJ1-4; tentative D call: TRBD1 (5 bases). Germline V lookup: CDR1 SEHNR, CDR2 FQNEAQ (reference sequence). CDR3 size: 14 residues. The V end was cut by 5 bases, the J end by 6 bases, with 13 bases between. CDR3 nucleotides: TGTGCCAGCAGCCCGGGAGTGGGGGATGAAAAACTGTTTTTT. It specifies CASSPGVGDEKLFF.

CDR3 coding DNA: TGTGCCAGCTCACCAAGGCCGCAGGGGGCCAATCAGCCCCAGCATTTT. As protein: CASSPRPQGANQPQHF. This chain links TRBV18 with TRBJ1-5; 8 nucleotides line up with TRBD1. The V and J ends lost 2 bases and 3 bases, in that order; junction bases with no gene match: 6. This CDR3 spans 16 amino acids. Per germline, CDR1 KGHSH and CDR2 LQKENI.

The chain links TRBV27 to TRBJ1-2, with D tentatively TRBD1 (6 bases). Germline-derived CDR1 and CDR2 are MNHEY and SMNVEV (reference sequence). V was clipped by 2 bases and J by 7 bases, with 11 bases between them. The CDR3 is 13 amino acids. The CDR3 loop reads CASSLTGMRGYTF. Written as DNA, the CDR3 is TGTGCCAGCAGTTTAACAGGGATGCGTGGCTACACCTTC.

The rearrangement joins TRBV5-1 to TRBJ2-5; 10 bases are shared with TRBD2. This CDR3 contains 17 residues. Germline V gives CDR1 SGHRS, CDR2 YFSETQ. V shed 0 bases and J 5 bases; nucleotides not matched to a gene: 10. The CDR3 bases are TGCGCCAGCAGCTTGGGGCTTAGCGGGAGGCGCCGGGAGACCCAGTACTTC. It is translated as CASSLGLSGRRRETQYF. The variable domain in full, with the rest retrieved from reference TRBV5-1 and TRBJ2-5, is KAGVTQTPRYLIKTRGQQVTLSCSPISGHRSVSWYQQTPGQGLQFLFEYFSETQRNKGNFPGRFSGRQFSNSRSEMNVSTLELGDSALYLCASSLGLSGRRRETQYFGPGTRLLVL.

Only a few counts were recorded for this clone. The genes are TRBV2 and TRBJ2-7, with 10 bases aligning to TRBD2. CDR1 is SNHLY, CDR2 FYNNEI, per germline. J gave up 6 bases and V 7 bases, and 12 bases lay outside the gene matches. The CDR3 contains 15 residues. The CDR3 is CASKPSGSRGGEQYF. The CDR3 DNA is TGTGCCAGCAAACCTAGCGGGAGTAGGGGCGGCGAGCAGTACTTC.

CDR3 sequence reads: CASSATSGRTGELFF. In DNA form, the CDR3 reads TGTGCCAGCAGCGCCACTAGCGGGAGGACCGGGGAGCTGTTTTTT. The chain carries TRBV11-3 and TRBJ2-2; 12 bases are shared with TRBD2. This CDR3 comprises 15 residues. Germline V gene lookup returns CDR1 SGHNT and CDR2 YENEEA. Trimming took 5 bases from V and 5 from J; bases not matched to a gene: 3.

This chain connects TRBV20-1 to TRBJ2-7; D is undetermined. Germline CDR1 reads DFQATT; CDR2 reads SNEGSKA (reference sequence). CDR3 length equals 11 residues. V lost 5 bases to trimming and J lost 4 bases, with 9 bases between them. CDR3 region: CSALSSYEQYF. The CDR3 DNA reads TGCAGTGCTCTCTCGTCGTACGAGCAGTACTTC.

This clone occurred once. This rearrangement joins TRBV4-1 to TRBJ1-1, with 8 positions matching TRBD1. This CDR3 region has 16 residues. The germline CDR1 and CDR2 sequences are MGHRA and YSYEKL. J lost 2 bases, V lost 4 bases, and 9 bases had no gene match. The CDR3 sequence is CASSLSGGGGNTEAFF. For the CDR3, the DNA is TGCGCCAGCAGCCTTTCAGGGGGCGGGGGTAACACTGAAGCTTTCTTT.

The chain joins TRBV29-1 to TRBJ2-1, with TRBD2 matching 11 bases. V dropped 4 bases and J dropped 9; count of bases not matched to a gene: 5. The length of the CDR3 is 13 residues. The V gene's germline CDR1 is SQVTM and CDR2 ANQGSEA. CDR3 sequence reads: CSVGLLAGGEQFF. Written as DNA, the CDR3 is TGCAGCGTTGGGCTTCTAGCGGGAGGTGAGCAGTTCTTC.

The rearrangement uses TRBV5-6 and TRBJ2-5; 7 nucleotides agree with TRBD1. This CDR3 contains 14 residues. Germline V gene sequence: CDR1 SGHDT, CDR2 YYEEEE. With V trimmed by 3 bases and J by 0 bases, 2 bases remained unmatched. Here the CDR3 DNA reads TGTGCCAGCAGCTCACAGGGGTACCAAGAGACCCAGTACTTC. It encodes CASSSQGYQETQYF.

The J gene is TRBJ2-1, the V gene TRBV10-1, with D maybe TRBD1 (6 bases). Germline V gene data show CDR1 as WNHNN and CDR2 as SYGVQD (reference sequence). CDR3 length: 16 amino acids. The germline V and J ends were trimmed by 6 bases and 4 bases, with 19 bases remaining between them. The chain's CDR3 is CASSRQDLNPYNEQFF. In nucleotides, the CDR3 is TGCGCCAGCAGCCGACAGGACCTAAACCCTTACAATGAGCAGTTCTTC.

The chain combines TRBV27 with TRBJ2-7; 7 bases fit TRBD1. The germline V gene encodes CDR1 MNHEY and CDR2 SMNVEV (reference sequence). The V gene end was trimmed by 1 base and the J gene end by 2 bases; junction bases not matched to a gene: 8. CDR3 length: 16 amino acids. CDR3 sequence: CASSLLAGTVTYEQYF. In nucleotides, the CDR3 is TGTGCCAGCAGTTTATTAGCCGGGACAGTTACCTACGAGCAGTACTTC.